A selection of T cell receptor beta chains follows, all from one sample in a study of blood T cell repertoires in COVID-19. The repertoire was sequenced with immunoSEQ multiplex PCR; TCRdb's copy has only in-frame clones and lacks some. The table includes 65,000 to 95,000 clones, over 70% detected once. The specimen was peripheral blood. These receptors were collected from a woman aged 40 to 50 with active or convalescent COVID-19. Both conserved end residues are part of each CDR3. A D gene is named only where the DNA matches it firmly. A clone size is listed for some rows: how often the clone was seen (once, few, many), or a class if it is expanded.

.	.	TRBJ1-1	TRBV28	CASSRVVMNTEAFF	TGTGCCAGCAGCCGCGTAGTAATGAACACTGAAGCTTTCTTT
.	.	TRBJ1-6	TRBV10-3	CAIGRDYNSPLHF	TGTGCCATCGGCCGGGATTATAATTCACCCCTCCACTTT
once	TRBD1	TRBJ2-1	TRBV27	CATSRDPGTGVGSSYNEQFF	TGTGCCACCAGCCGGGATCCTGGGACAGGGGTGGGCAGCTCCTACAATGAGCAGTTCTTC
.	.	TRBJ2-7	TRBV6-6	CASATLERQYF	TGTGCCAGTGCTACTCTCGAGCGGCAGTACTTC
.	.	TRBJ2-7	TRBV18	CASSQGPYEQYF	TGTGCCAGCTCACAGGGGCCCTACGAGCAGTACTTC
.	.	TRBJ2-3	TRBV5-6	CASTPGLSTDTQYF	TGTGCCAGCACCCCGGGACTTAGCACAGATACGCAGTATTTT
.	.	TRBJ2-2	TRBV4-1	CASSQERSIGELFF	TGCGCCAGCAGCCAAGAACGTAGTATCGGGGAGCTGTTTTTT
.	TRBD1	TRBJ2-3	TRBV5-1	CASSWKQGDTQYF	TGCGCCAGCAGCTGGAAACAGGGGGATACGCAGTATTTT
.	TRBD1	TRBJ1-3	TRBV28	CASSLAGGASGNTIYF	TGTGCCAGCAGTTTAGCAGGGGGAGCCTCTGGAAACACCATATATTTT
.	.	TRBJ1-1	TRBV6-5	CASSLERNTEAFF	TGTGCCAGCAGCCTCGAGCGGAACACTGAAGCTTTCTTT
.	TRBD2	TRBJ2-5	TRBV19	CASSIKWVVRGSQETQYF	TGTGCCAGTAGTATAAAGTGGGTGGTGCGGGGGTCGCAAGAGACCCAGTACTTC
.	.	TRBJ1-4	TRBV7-9	CASSLEGTSGWFF	TGTGCCAGCAGCTTAGAAGGAACGTCAGGTTGGTTTTTT
.	TRBD2	TRBJ2-1	TRBV4-2	CASSHYGTSGYNEQFF	TGTGCCAGCAGCCATTACGGGACTAGCGGGTACAATGAGCAGTTCTTC
.	TRBD2	TRBJ2-3	TRBV5-1	CASSLTGLEPILTQYF	TGCGCCAGCAGCTTGACGGGACTAGAACCCATTCTGACGCAGTATTTT
.	TRBD1	TRBJ1-6	TRBV5-4	CASSLWTGGARSF	TGTGCCAGCAGCTTGTGGACAGGGGGCGCGAGGAGCTTT
.	.	TRBJ2-3	TRBV5-1	CASSFGGITDTQYF	TGCGCCAGCAGCTTTGGGGGGATCACAGATACGCAGTATTTT
.	TRBD1	TRBJ2-7	TRBV2	CASRSGTGLQEYF	TGTGCCAGCAGGTCCGGGACAGGCCTTCAAGAGTACTTC
.	.	TRBJ1-4	TRBV18	CASSLLSPGQRGEKLFF	TGTGCCAGCTCACTACTATCGCCGGGACAAAGGGGTGAAAAACTGTTTTTT
once	.	TRBJ1-4	TRBV10-3	CATSAVATNEKLFF	TGTGCCACCAGCGCGGTTGCAACTAATGAAAAACTGTTTTTT
few	TRBD1	TRBJ1-5	TRBV19	CASSIGQGYSNQPQHF	TGTGCCAGTAGTATTGGACAGGGGTATAGCAATCAGCCCCAGCATTTT
.	.	TRBJ1-4	TRBV3-1/TRBV3-2	CASSGRYGNEKLFF	TGTGCCAGCAGCGGGAGGTACGGGAATGAAAAACTGTTTTTT
.	TRBD1	TRBJ1-4	TRBV4-1	CASNSGQGNEKLFF	TGCGCCAGCAACTCGGGACAGGGAAATGAAAAACTGTTTTTT
.	TRBD1	TRBJ2-3	TRBV2	CASSVGTGTQYF	TGTGCCAGCAGTGTTGGGACAGGGACGCAGTATTTT
.	TRBD1	TRBJ1-1	TRBV25-1	CASSPRQGGWTEAFF	TGTGCCAGCAGTCCGCGACAGGGAGGTTGGACTGAAGCTTTCTTT
.	.	TRBJ2-7	TRBV29-1	CSVGGEGSYEQYF	TGCAGCGTCGGAGGGGAAGGGAGCTACGAGCAGTACTTC
.	.	TRBJ1-2	TRBV29-1	CSVALQDSYGYTF	TGCAGCGTTGCCCTACAGGACAGTTATGGCTACACCTTC
.	TRBD1	TRBJ1-2	TRBV18	CASSPDWTGTGVGYTF	TGTGCCAGCTCACCAGACTGGACCGGGACAGGGGTAGGCTACACCTTC
.	.	TRBJ2-7	TRBV6-5	CASSLTGSYSYEQYF	TGTGCCAGCAGCCTAACAGGCTCATACTCCTACGAGCAGTACTTC
.	TRBD1	TRBJ2-2	TRBV11-1	CASSLVQGSNIGELFF	TGTGCCAGCAGCTTAGTACAGGGGTCAAATATCGGGGAGCTGTTTTTT
once	.	TRBJ2-1	TRBV9	CASSVFSGGRNEQFF	TGTGCCAGCAGCGTATTCTCGGGGGGCCGCAATGAGCAGTTCTTC
.	TRBD1	TRBJ2-1	TRBV19	CASSTGGLGFF	TGTGCCAGTAGCACAGGGGGCCTGGGGTTCTTC